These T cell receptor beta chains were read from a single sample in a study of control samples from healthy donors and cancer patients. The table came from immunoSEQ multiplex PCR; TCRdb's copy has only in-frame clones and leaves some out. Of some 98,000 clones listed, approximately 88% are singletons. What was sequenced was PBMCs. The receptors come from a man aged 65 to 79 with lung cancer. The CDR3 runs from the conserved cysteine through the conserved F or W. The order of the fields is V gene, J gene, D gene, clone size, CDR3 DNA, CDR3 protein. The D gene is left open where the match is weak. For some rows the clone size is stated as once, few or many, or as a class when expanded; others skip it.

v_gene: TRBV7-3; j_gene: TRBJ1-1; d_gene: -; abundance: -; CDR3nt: TGTGCCAGCAGCTTGTCTGGGCCGAACACTGAAGCTTTCTTT; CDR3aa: CASSLSGPNTEAFF
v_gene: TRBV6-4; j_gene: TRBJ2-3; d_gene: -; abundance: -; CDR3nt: TGTGCCAGCAGTGTAGCAGGGGGCACAGATACGCAGTATTTT; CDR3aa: CASSVAGGTDTQYF
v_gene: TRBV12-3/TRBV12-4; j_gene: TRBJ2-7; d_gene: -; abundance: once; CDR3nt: TGTGCCAGCAGTTTAGGGTCCTACGAGCAGTACTTC; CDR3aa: CASSLGSYEQYF
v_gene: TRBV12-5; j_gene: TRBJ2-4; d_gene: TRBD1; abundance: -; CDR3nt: TGTGCTAGTGCCCCTGGACAGGGCTTCATTCAGTACTTC; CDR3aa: CASAPGQGFIQYF
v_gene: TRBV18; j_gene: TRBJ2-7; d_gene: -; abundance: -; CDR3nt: TGTGCCAGCTCAACTTTGGACGAGCAGTACTTC; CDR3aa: CASSTLDEQYF
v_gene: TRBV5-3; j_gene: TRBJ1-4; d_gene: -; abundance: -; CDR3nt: TGTGCCAGAAGCTTGGCGGGGAACAGGGCTAATGAAAAACTGTTTTTT; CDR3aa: CARSLAGNRANEKLFF
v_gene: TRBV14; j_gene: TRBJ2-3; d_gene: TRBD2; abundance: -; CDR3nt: TGTGCCAGCAGCCCCCCGGGCGGCGGGGGTACGCAGTATTTT; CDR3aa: CASSPPGGGGTQYF
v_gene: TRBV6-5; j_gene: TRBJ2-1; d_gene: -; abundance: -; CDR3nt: TGTGCCAGCAAGCGGGTAGAGGTATACAATGAGCAGTTCTTC; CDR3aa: CASKRVEVYNEQFF
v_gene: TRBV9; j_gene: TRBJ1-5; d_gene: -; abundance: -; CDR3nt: TGTGCCAGCAGCTTGGGATATCAGAGCAATCAGCCCCAGCATTTT; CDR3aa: CASSLGYQSNQPQHF
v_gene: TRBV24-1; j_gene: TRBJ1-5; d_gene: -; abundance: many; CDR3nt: TGTGCCACCTCCCCCGGGGGGGATACTCAGCCCCAGCATTTT; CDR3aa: CATSPGGDTQPQHF
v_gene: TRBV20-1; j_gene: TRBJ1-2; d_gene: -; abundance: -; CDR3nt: TGCAGTGAATTTTATGGCTACACCTTC; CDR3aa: CSEFYGYTF
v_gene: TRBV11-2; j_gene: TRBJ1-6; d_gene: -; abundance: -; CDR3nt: TGTGCCAGCAGCCCTCGGTTGAATTCACCCCTCCACTTT; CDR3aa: CASSPRLNSPLHF
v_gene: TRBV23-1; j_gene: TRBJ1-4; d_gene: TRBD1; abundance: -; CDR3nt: TGCGCCAGCAGTCAATCAACAGGGGGAGGAACTAATGAAAAACTGTTTTTT; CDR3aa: CASSQSTGGGTNEKLFF
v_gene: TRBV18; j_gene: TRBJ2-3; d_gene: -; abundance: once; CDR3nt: TGTGCCAGCTCACCCCAACGGACGAGCACAGATACGCAGTATTTT; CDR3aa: CASSPQRTSTDTQYF
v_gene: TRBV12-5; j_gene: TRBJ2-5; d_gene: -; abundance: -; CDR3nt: TGTGCTAGTGGTTTGGGCACAGGGTCCGGAGAGACCCAGTACTTC; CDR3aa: CASGLGTGSGETQYF
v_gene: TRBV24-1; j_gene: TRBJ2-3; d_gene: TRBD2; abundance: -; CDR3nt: TGTGCCACCTCCCGAGCGGGGCCGACAGATACGCAGTATTTT; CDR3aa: CATSRAGPTDTQYF
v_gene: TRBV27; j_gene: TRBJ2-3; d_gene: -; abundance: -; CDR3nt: TGTGCCAGCAGTGCCCACCGACCGGGGGATGATTTCACAGATACGCAGTATTTT; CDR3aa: CASSAHRPGDDFTDTQYF
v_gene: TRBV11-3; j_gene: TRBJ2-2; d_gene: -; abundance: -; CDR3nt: TGTGCCAGCAGCTCGGGACAAGACACCGGGGAGCTGTTTTTT; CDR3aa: CASSSGQDTGELFF
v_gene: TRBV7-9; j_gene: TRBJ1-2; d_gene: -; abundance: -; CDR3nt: TGTGCCAGCAGCTTAGAATGGAGACCCATCTATGGCTACACCTTC; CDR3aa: CASSLEWRPIYGYTF
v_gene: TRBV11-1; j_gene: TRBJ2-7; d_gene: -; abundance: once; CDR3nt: TGTGCCAGCAGCGCAGGCCGCGGGGTTGTCATCTACGAGCAGTACTTC; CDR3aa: CASSAGRGVVIYEQYF
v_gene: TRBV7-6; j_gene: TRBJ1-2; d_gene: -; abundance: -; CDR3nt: TGTGCCAGCAGCCCGGGACCGGAAGCTAACTATGGCTACACCTTC; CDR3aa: CASSPGPEANYGYTF
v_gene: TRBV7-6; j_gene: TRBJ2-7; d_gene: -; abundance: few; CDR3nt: TGTGCCAGCAGCTCACAGGGATACGAGCAGTACTTC; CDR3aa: CASSSQGYEQYF
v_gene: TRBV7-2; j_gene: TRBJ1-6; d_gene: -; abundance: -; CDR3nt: TGTGCCAGCAGCTCGAGAGGGACAACACGAAATTCACCCCTCCACTTT; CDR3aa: CASSSRGTTRNSPLHF
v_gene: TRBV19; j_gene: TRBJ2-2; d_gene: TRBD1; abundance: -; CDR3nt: TGTGCCAGTAGTACCGGGACAGTGAACACCGGGGAGCTGTTTTTT; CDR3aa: CASSTGTVNTGELFF
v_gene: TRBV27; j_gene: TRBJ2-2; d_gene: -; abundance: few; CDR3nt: TGTGCCAGCAGTTTATCAAGGTGGTGGGGGGCCGGGGAGCTGTTTTTT; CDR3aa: CASSLSRWWGAGELFF
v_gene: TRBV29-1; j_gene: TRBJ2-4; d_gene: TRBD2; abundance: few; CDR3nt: TGCAGCGTGCGGACTAGCGGGGGCAAAAACATTCAGTACTTC; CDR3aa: CSVRTSGGKNIQYF
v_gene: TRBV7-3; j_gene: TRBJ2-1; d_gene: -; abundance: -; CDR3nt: TGTGCCAGCAGCTTAAACGGGGAATACAATGAGCAGTTCTTC; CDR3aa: CASSLNGEYNEQFF
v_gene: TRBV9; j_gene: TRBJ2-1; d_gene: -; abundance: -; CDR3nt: TGTGCCAACCTTGCCGTTGGGAATGAGCAGTTCTTC; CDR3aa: CANLAVGNEQFF
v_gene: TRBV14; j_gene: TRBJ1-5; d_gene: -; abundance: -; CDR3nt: TGTGCCAGCAGCCAAGAGAGTCAGGGGTATGGGAGCAATCAGCCCCAGCATTTT; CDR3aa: CASSQESQGYGSNQPQHF
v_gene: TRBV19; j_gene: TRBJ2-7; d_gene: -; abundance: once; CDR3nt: TGTGCCAGTGCCCCCGGGACACGATCCTACGAGCAGTACTTC; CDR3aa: CASAPGTRSYEQYF
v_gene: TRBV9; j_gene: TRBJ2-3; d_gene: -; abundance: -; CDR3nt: TGTGCCAGCAGCGTAACGACGGGACCCAGCACAGATACGCAGTATTTT; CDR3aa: CASSVTTGPSTDTQYF
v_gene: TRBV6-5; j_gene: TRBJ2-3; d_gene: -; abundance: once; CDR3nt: TGTGCCAGCAGCTTACTTGATACGCAGTATTTT; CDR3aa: CASSLLDTQYF
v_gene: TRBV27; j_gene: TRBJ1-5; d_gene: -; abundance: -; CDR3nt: TGTGCCAGCAGTTTATCGTTGGGTCAGCCCCAGCATTTT; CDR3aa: CASSLSLGQPQHF
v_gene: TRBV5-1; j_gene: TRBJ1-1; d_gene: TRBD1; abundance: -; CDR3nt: TGCGCCAGCAGCTTGGCGGCAGGGGGCACTGAAGCTTTCTTT; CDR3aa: CASSLAAGGTEAFF
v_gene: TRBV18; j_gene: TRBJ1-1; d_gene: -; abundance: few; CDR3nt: TGTGCCAGCTCACCGAGTCGGGCAGGGGTCAACACTGAAGCTTTCTTT; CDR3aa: CASSPSRAGVNTEAFF
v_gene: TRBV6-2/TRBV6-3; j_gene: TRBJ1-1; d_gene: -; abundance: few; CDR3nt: TGTGCCAGCAGTTCCGGGACAATAGACACTGAAGCTTTCTTT; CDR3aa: CASSSGTIDTEAFF
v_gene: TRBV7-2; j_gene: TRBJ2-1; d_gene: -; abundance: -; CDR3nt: TGTGCCAGCAGCCTGAACTATGGCAATGAGCAGTTCTTC; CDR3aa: CASSLNYGNEQFF